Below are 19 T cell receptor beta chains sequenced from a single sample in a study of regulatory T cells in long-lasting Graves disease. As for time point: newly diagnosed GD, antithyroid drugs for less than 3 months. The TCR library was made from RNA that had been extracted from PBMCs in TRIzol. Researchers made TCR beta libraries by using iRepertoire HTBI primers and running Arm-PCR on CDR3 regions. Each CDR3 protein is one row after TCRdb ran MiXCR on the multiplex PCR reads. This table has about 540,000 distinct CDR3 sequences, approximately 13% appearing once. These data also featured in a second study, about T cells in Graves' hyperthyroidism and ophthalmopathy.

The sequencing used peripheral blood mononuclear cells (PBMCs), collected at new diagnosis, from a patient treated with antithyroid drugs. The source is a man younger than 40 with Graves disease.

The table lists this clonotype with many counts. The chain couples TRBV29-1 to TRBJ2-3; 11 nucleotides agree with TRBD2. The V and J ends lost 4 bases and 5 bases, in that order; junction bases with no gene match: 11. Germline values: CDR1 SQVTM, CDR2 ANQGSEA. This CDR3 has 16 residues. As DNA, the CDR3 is TGCAGCGTTGGGGGGGTAGCGGGAGGGAAGAGAGATACGCAGTATTTT. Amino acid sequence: CSVGGVAGGKRDTQYF.

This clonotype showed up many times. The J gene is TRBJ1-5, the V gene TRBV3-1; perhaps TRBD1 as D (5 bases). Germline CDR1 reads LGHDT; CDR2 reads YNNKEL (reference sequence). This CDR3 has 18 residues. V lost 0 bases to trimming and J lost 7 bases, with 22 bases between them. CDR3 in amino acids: CASSQESSGTRGRQPQHF. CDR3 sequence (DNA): TGTGCCAGCAGCCAAGAATCCTCCGGGACCCGGGGGAGACAGCCCCAGCATTTT.

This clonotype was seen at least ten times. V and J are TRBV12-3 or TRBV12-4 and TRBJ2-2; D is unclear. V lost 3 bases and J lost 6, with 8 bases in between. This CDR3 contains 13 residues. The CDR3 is CASSFRSAGELFF. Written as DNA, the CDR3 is TGTGCCAGCAGTTTTAGGTCGGCCGGGGAGCTGTTTTTT.

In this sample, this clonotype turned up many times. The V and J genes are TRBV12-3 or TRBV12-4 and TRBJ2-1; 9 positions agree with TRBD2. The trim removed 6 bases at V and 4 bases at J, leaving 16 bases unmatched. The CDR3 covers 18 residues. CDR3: CASSGTTTPSGAYNEQFF. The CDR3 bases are TGTGCCAGCAGCGGGACAACAACCCCTAGCGGGGCGTACAATGAGCAGTTCTTC.

CDR3 in amino acids: CSAATGSDEQYF. The CDR3 DNA reads TGCAGTGCTGCGACAGGGAGCGACGAGCAGTACTTC. The J gene is TRBJ2-7, the V gene TRBV20-1; TRBD1 aligns across 7 bases. This CDR3 has 12 residues. Germline values: CDR1 DFQATT, CDR2 SNEGSKA (reference sequence). V lost 5 bases, J lost 5 bases, and 6 bases stayed unmatched.

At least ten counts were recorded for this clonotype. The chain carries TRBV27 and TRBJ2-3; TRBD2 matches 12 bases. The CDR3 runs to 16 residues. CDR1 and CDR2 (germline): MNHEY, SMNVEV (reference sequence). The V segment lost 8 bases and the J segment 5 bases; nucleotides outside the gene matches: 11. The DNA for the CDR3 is TGTGCCAGCGCTCCCCGACTAGCGGGAGCGGAAGATACGCAGTATTTT. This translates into CASAPRLAGAEDTQYF.

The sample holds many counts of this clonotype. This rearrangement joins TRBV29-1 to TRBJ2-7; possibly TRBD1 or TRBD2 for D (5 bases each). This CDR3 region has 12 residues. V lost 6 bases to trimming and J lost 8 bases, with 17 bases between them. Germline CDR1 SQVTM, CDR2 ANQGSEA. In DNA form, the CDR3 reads TGCAGCGTAAGGGAGCTAGGGGAACAGCAGTACTTC. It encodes CSVRELGEQQYF.

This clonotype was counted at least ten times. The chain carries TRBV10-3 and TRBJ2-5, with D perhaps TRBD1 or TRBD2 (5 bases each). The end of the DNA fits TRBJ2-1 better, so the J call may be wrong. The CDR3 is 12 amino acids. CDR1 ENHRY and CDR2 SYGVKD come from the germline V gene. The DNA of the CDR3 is TGTGCCATCAGCGGGGACCACAATGAGCAGTTCTTC. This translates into CAISGDHNEQFF.

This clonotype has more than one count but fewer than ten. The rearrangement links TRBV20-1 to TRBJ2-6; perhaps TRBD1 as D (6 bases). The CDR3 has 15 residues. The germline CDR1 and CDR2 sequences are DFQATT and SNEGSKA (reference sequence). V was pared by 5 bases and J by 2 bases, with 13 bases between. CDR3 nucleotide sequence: TGCAGTGCTCCGCCCCCAGGGGCTGGGGCCAACGTCCTGACTTTC. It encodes CSAPPPGAGANVLTF.

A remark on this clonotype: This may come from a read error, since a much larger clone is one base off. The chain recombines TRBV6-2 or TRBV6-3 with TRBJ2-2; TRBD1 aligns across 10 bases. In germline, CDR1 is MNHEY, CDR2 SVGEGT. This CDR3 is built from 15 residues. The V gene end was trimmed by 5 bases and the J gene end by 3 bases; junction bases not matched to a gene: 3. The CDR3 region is CASSRDRGDTGELFF. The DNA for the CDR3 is TGTGCCAGCAGTAGGGACAGGGGCGACACCGGGGAGCTGTTTTTT.

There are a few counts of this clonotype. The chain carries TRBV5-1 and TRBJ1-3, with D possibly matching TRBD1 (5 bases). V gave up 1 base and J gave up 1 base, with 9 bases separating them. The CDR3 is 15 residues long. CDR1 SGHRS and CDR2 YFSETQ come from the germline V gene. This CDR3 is CASSLPRASGNTIYF. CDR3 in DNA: TGCGCCAGCAGCTTGCCCAGGGCATCTGGAAACACCATATATTTT.

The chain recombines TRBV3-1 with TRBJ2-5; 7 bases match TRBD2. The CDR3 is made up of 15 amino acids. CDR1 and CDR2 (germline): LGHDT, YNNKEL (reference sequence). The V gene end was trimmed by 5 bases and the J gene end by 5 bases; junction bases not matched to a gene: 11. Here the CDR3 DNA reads TGTGCCAGCAGCTCCCTTGGGGGGGTTCTCGAGACCCAGTACTTC. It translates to CASSSLGGVLETQYF.

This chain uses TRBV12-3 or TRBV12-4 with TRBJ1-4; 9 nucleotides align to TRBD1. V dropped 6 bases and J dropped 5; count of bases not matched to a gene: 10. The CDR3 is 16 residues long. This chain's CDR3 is CASSQTPGQGNEKLFF. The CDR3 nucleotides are TGTGCCAGCAGCCAGACCCCGGGACAGGGAAATGAAAAACTGTTTTTT.

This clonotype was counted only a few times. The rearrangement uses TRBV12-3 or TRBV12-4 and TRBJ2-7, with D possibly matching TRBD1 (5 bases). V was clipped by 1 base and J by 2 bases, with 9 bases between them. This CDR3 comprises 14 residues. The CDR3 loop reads CASSLVVRAYEQYF. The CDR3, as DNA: TGTGCCAGCAGTTTAGTAGTCAGGGCCTACGAGCAGTACTTC.

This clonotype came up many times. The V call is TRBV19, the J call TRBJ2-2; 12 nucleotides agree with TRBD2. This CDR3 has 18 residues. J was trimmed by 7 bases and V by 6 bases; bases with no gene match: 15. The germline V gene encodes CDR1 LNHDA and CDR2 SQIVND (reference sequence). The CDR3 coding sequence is TGTGCCAGTAGACCTAAGCCTCTAGCGGGAGGGCCCTTCGGGGAGCTGTTTTTT. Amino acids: CASRPKPLAGGPFGELFF.

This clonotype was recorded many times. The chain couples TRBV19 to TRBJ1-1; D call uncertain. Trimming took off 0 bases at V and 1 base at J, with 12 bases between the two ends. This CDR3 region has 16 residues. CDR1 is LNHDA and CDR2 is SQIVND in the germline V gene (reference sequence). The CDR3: CASSIDLRTANTEAFF. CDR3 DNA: TGTGCCAGTAGTATAGATCTAAGGACGGCGAACACTGAAGCTTTCTTT.

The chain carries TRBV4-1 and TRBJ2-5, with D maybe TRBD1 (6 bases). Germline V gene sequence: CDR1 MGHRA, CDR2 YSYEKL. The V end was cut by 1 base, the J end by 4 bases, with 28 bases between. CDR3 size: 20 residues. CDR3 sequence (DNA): TGCGCCAGCAGCCAAGGGCCAGGGGCAAGGGGGAAATCCACCAGAGAGACCCAGTACTTC. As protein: CASSQGPGARGKSTRETQYF.

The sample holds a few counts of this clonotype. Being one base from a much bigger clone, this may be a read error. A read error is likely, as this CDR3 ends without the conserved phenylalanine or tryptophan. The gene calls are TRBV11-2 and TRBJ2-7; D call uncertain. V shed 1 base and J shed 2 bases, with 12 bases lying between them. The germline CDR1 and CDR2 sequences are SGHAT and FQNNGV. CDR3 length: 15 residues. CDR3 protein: CASSLVGLDTYEQYL. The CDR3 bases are TGTGCCAGCAGCTTAGTTGGGCTTGACACCTACGAGCAGTACCTC.

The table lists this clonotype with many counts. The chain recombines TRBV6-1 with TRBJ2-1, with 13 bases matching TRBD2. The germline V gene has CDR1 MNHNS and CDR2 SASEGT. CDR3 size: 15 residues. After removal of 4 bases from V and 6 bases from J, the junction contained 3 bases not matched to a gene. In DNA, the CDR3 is TGTGCCAGCAGTGGACTAGCGGGAGGATCCAATGAGCAGTTCTTC. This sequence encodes CASSGLAGGSNEQFF.